The T cell receptor (beta chain) described here comes from a study of cytomegalovirus exposure and HLA in healthy donors. About the research overall: In terms of ancestry, the Caucasian-associated cluster contained roughly 81% of the approximately 420 genotyped donors.

The CDR3 spans 15 residues. From germline, CDR1 is SGHTA and CDR2 FQGNSA. Trimming at V came to 3 bases and at J to 6 bases, leaving 5 bases not matched to a gene. With 60 Vbeta and 13 Jbeta primers, the PCR was carried out. This table comes from immunoSEQ multiplex PCR, and its TCRdb copy is limited to in-frame clones, with some not included. This table has around 110,000 clones, more than 60% appearing once. This clonotype was sampled from a man aged 55-75 years in good health and CMV-seronegative. The V gene is TRBV7-2, the J gene TRBJ2-3, with TRBD1 identical over 11 bases. Sequencing was performed on PBMCs. The CDR3 reads CASSFGGQGADTQYF. The CDR3 DNA reads as TGTGCCAGCAGCTTTGGAGGACAGGGGGCGGATACGCAGTATTTT.